The 23 T cell receptor beta chains listed next were all sequenced from one sample in a study of regulatory T cells in long-lasting Graves disease (dated by TCRdb to the early 2020s). The time point label of this sample denotes: newly diagnosed GD, antithyroid drugs for less than 3 months. RNA was extracted from PBMCs in TRIzol for both TCR sequencing and RNA sequencing. Receptors were amplified or captured by multiplex PCR. The sequencer listed for this sample is Illumina HiSeq 4000. iRepertoire HTBI primers and Arm-PCR amplification of CDR3 regions were used to construct TCR beta libraries. TCRdb took the public reads, trimmed them with fastp at Q25, ran MiXCR for clone calling and kept in-frame beta chains. Every entry covers one CDR3 protein and lists the most common genes and DNA from its rows. In this sample the table shows approximately 490,000 distinct CDR3 sequences, 15% to 20% of which occur a single time. The leading ten clones occupy roughly an eighth of the sample.

These records were also assigned to another study, of T cells in Graves' hyperthyroidism and ophthalmopathy.

Sequencing used peripheral blood mononuclear cells (PBMCs), obtained at new diagnosis, from a patient treated with antithyroid drugs. The receptors derive from a man between 35 and 55 years old with Graves disease. Donor details come from another sample of the same person, matched by shared clones.

This clonotype was observed at least ten times. This chain connects TRBV30 to TRBJ1-5, with a weak D call TRBD1 (6 bases). Germline V CDR1 and CDR2: GTSNPN, SVGIG (reference sequence). CDR3 length: 12 amino acids. V lost 1 base and J lost 6, with 7 bases in between. The CDR3 sequence: CAWSDRVQPQHF. CDR3 nucleotide sequence: TGTGCCTGGAGTGACAGGGTTCAGCCCCAGCATTTT.

This clonotype showed up just a few times. The chain uses TRBV5-1 and TRBJ2-1; 8 bases align to TRBD1. CDR3 length: 19 amino acids. After removal of 0 bases from V and 4 bases from J, the junction contained 15 bases not matched to a gene. Germline V gene lookup returns CDR1 SGHRS and CDR2 YFSETQ. CDR3 in DNA: TGCGCCAGCAGCTTGGAGCCGCAGGGGGCGTACTCTAGATACAATGAGCAGTTCTTC. It translates to CASSLEPQGAYSRYNEQFF.

This clonotype was found many times. Here the CDR3 DNA reads TGTGCCAGCAGCCGTTTGACTAGCGGGACTTATGGCAATGAGCAGTTCTTC. Residues: CASSRLTSGTYGNEQFF. This chain uses TRBV11-1 with TRBJ2-1, with TRBD2 identical over 11 bases. V shed 5 bases and J 6 bases; nucleotides not matched to a gene: 12. Germline loops: CDR1 SGHAT, CDR2 FQDESV (reference sequence). The CDR3 loop spans 17 amino acids.

A note on this clonotype: A much larger clonotype is one base distant, so this may be a read error. This chain links TRBV7-9 with TRBJ1-4; D may be TRBD1 (5 bases). Germline V lookup: CDR1 SEHNR, CDR2 FQNEAQ (reference sequence). The CDR3 runs to 15 residues. V dropped 2 bases and J dropped 8 bases, with 15 bases sitting between them. The CDR3 loop is CASSLSWQGDEKLFF. In DNA, the CDR3 is TGTGCCAGCAGCTTATCTTGGCAGGGCGACGAAAAACTGTTTTTT. Drawing the rest from reference TRBV7-9 and TRBJ1-4, the complete variable domain is DTGVSQNPRHKITKRGQNVTFRCDPISEHNRLYWYRQTLGQGPEFLTYFQNEAQLEKSRLLSDRFSAERPKGSFSTLEIQRTEQGDSAMYLCASSLSWQGDEKLFFGSGTQLSVL.

The chain combines TRBV24-1 with TRBJ1-2; tentatively, D is TRBD1 (5 bases). The CDR3 has 17 amino acids. The ends were cut back, 1 base at V and 0 bases at J, with 14 bases in the middle. Germline CDR1 is KGHDR and CDR2 is SFDVKD. CDR3 sequence (DNA): TGTGCCACCAGTGATTTAAGCGGGGCCACTACTAACTATGGCTACACCTTC. Its translation: CATSDLSGATTNYGYTF.

This clonotype was picked up a small number of times. The rearrangement links TRBV20-1 to TRBJ2-7; 9 nucleotides align to TRBD2. The length of the CDR3 is 15 residues. Germline V gene sequence: CDR1 DFQATT, CDR2 SNEGSKA (reference sequence). V was clipped by 7 bases and J by 0 bases; unmatched bases: 10. Here the CDR3 DNA reads TGCAGTGTTTTCGGAGCGGGAGGTCCCTCCTACGAGCAGTACTTC. Its translation is CSVFGAGGPSYEQYF.

The rearrangement uses TRBV20-1 and TRBJ2-1, with 14 bases that match TRBD2. The V gene end was trimmed by 4 bases and the J gene end by 10 bases; junction bases not matched to a gene: 9. Germline CDR1 is DFQATT and CDR2 is SNEGSKA (reference sequence). This CDR3 comprises 15 residues. CDR3 in DNA: TGCAGTGCTACCGGGACTAGCGGGAGAGTGTGGGAGCAGTTCTTC. This gives the protein CSATGTSGRVWEQFF.

This chain links TRBV28 with TRBJ2-1, with 11 bases lining up with TRBD2. J gave up 12 bases and V 4 bases, and 2 bases lay outside the gene matches. This CDR3 is built from 12 residues. Germline V CDR1 and CDR2: MDHEN, SYDVKM. The CDR3 region is CASSSGTSGQFF. CDR3 sequence (DNA): TGTGCCAGCAGTTCCGGGACTAGCGGGCAGTTCTTC.

Ten or more counts support this clonotype. J is TRBJ1-1 and V is TRBV20-1; D remains unclear. The CDR3 runs 14 residues. With 6 bases removed from V and 1 base from J, the gap between germline ends came to 15 bases. CDR1 is DFQATT, CDR2 SNEGSKA, per germline (reference sequence). The CDR3 coding sequence is TGCAGTGCCACCTTAAGTCTGAGGAACACTGAAGCTTTCTTT. As protein: CSATLSLRNTEAFF.

This clonotype has just a few counts. The rearrangement uses TRBV13 and TRBJ2-1, with 7 bases aligning to TRBD2. The length of the CDR3 is 14 residues. The J segment lost 4 bases and the V segment lost 5 bases, leaving 5 bases of the junction unmatched. Germline CDR1 and CDR2: PRHDT and FYEKMQ (reference sequence). DNA for the CDR3: TGTGCCAGCAGCCGGCGTAGCGGGTACAATGAGCAGTTCTTC. It codes for CASSRRSGYNEQFF. The full variable domain, in which reference TRBV13 and TRBJ2-1 provide the parts outside the CDR3, is AAGVIQSPRHLIKEKRETATLKCYPIPRHDTVYWYQQGPGQDPQFLISFYEKMQSDKGSIPDRFSAQQFSDYHSELNMSSLELGDSALYFCASSRRSGYNEQFFGPGTRLTVL.

This clonotype showed up just a few times. The chain carries TRBV7-2 and TRBJ2-1, with D perhaps matching TRBD2 (7 bases). The CDR3 consists of 14 residues. Per germline, CDR1 SGHTA and CDR2 FQGNSA. Trimming took 5 bases from V and 6 from J, leaving 14 bases between them. CDR3 protein: CASSRGGSLNEQFF. CDR3 bases: TGTGCCAGCAGCAGGGGGGGCAGCCTCAATGAGCAGTTCTTC.

This clonotype occurred many times. Here the CDR3 reads CAWSRQNTEAFF. The CDR3 nucleotides are TGTGCCTGGAGTCGGCAGAACACTGAAGCTTTCTTT. The chain carries TRBV30 and TRBJ1-1; D remains unclear. Trimming stripped 2 bases from V and 1 base from J, with 5 bases between. Germline V gives CDR1 GTSNPN, CDR2 SVGIG (reference sequence). CDR3 length: 12 residues.

The sample holds many counts of this clonotype. The chain carries TRBV7-9 and TRBJ2-1, with 10 nucleotides matching TRBD2. The CDR3 loop spans 16 amino acids. V shed 1 base, J shed 3 bases, and the junction held 3 bases outside the gene matches. Germline-derived CDR1 and CDR2 are SEHNR and FQNEAQ (reference sequence). CDR3 in amino acids: CASSLDIAGGYNEQFF. The CDR3 DNA sequence: TGTGCCAGCAGCTTAGATATAGCGGGAGGCTACAATGAGCAGTTCTTC.

This clonotype was seen repeatedly, ten times or more. V and J are TRBV24-1 and TRBJ2-3, with 8 nucleotides matching TRBD1. Germline trimming cut 1 base from V and 6 bases from J; bases unmatched to any gene: 8. The CDR3 runs 16 residues. Germline CDR1 and CDR2: KGHDR and SFDVKD. For the CDR3, the DNA is TGTGCCACCAGTGATTTCGCCAGGGGGCTTGGTGATACGCAGTATTTT. Translation gives CATSDFARGLGDTQYF.

This clonotype was seen at least ten times. J is TRBJ2-7 and V is TRBV4-1; D is possibly TRBD1 (6 bases). The CDR3 totals 15 residues. The V gene lost 4 bases and the J gene lost 7 bases, with 20 bases spanning the gap. CDR1 MGHRA and CDR2 YSYEKL come from the germline V gene. CDR3 sequence (DNA): TGCGCCAGCAGCCCGACAGGTTTGGGGACGGGGGAGCAGTACTTC. This codes for CASSPTGLGTGEQYF.

This clonotype was seen many times. This sequence joins TRBV2 and TRBJ2-5; tentatively, D is TRBD2 (5 bases). This CDR3 spans 13 amino acids. V dropped 4 bases and J dropped 5 bases, with 11 bases sitting between them. Germline-derived CDR1 and CDR2 are SNHLY and FYNNEI. The CDR3 sequence: CASSGEGTETQYF. In DNA, the CDR3 is TGTGCCAGCAGTGGAGAGGGTACGGAGACCCAGTACTTC.

This chain links TRBV7-9 with TRBJ2-5; 10 positions match TRBD2. CDR1 and CDR2 from the germline V gene are SEHNR and FQNEAQ (reference sequence). The CDR3 covers 17 residues. V was pared by 2 bases and J by 1 base, with 7 bases of the junction left unmatched. CDR3 bases: TGTGCCAGCAGCTTATCGTCAAGACTAGCGGGCCAAGAGACCCAGTACTTC. Its protein product is CASSLSSRLAGQETQYF.

This clonotype was recorded many times. The V gene is TRBV18, the J gene TRBJ2-1; 11 nucleotides agree with TRBD2. The V gene end was trimmed by 5 bases and the J gene end by 5 bases; junction bases not matched to a gene: 8. This CDR3 contains 16 residues. Looked up from germline, CDR1 is KGHSH and CDR2 is LQKENI. CDR3 DNA: TGTGCCAGCTCATCGAAGACTAGCGGGGCCAACAATGAGCAGTTCTTC. This translates into CASSSKTSGANNEQFF.

The chain couples TRBV24-1 to TRBJ2-3; TRBD1 matches at 9 bases. V shed 0 bases, J shed 3 bases, and the junction held 3 bases outside the gene matches. The CDR3 spans 16 residues. From germline, CDR1 is KGHDR and CDR2 SFDVKD. The CDR3 DNA reads as TGTGCCACCAGTGATTTGGAGACAGGGGGTACAGATACGCAGTATTTT. This gives the protein CATSDLETGGTDTQYF.

The chain recombines TRBV18 with TRBJ1-4; 10 bases line up with TRBD1. The CDR3 totals 16 residues. Trimming at V came to 4 bases and at J to 8 bases, leaving 10 bases not matched to a gene. Germline V CDR1 and CDR2: KGHSH, LQKENI. CDR3 coding DNA: TGTGCCAGCTCACTCCTACCCGGGACAGGGGACGAAAAACTGTTTTTT. Its translation is CASSLLPGTGDEKLFF.

CDR3 sequence reads: CSATGGADTGELFF. Written as DNA, the CDR3 is TGCAGCGCTACAGGGGGCGCGGACACCGGGGAGCTGTTTTTT. V and J are TRBV29-1 and TRBJ2-2; 9 positions agree with TRBD1. J was trimmed by 3 bases and V by 7 bases; bases with no gene match: 6. This CDR3 spans 14 amino acids. Germline-derived CDR1 and CDR2 are SQVTM and ANQGSEA.

This clonotype occurred many times. This chain connects TRBV30 to TRBJ1-5; TRBD1 matches 8 bases. The length of the CDR3 is 14 residues. The germline V gene has CDR1 GTSNPN and CDR2 SVGIG (reference sequence). With 2 bases clipped from V and 9 bases from J, the junction kept 9 bases outside the gene matches. The DNA for the CDR3 is TGTGCCTGGAGTCCAGACAGGGGACGGCGGCCCCAGCATTTT. This translates into CAWSPDRGRRPQHF.

Turning to this clonotype: A read error is likely, as this CDR3 ends without the conserved phenylalanine or tryptophan. The chain links TRBV20-1 to TRBJ2-5; weak D call: TRBD1 (6 bases). The CDR3 consists of 13 residues. Germline CDR1 and CDR2: DFQATT and SNEGSKA (reference sequence). Trimming cost V 2 bases and J 4 bases, with 11 bases left between them. CDR3 in DNA: TGCAGTGCTAGAAGGACAGCACGAGAGACCCAGTACCTC. Protein sequence: CSARRTARETQYL.